The T cell receptor beta chain described here comes from a study of cytomegalovirus exposure and HLA in healthy donors. Study findings and constraints: Per published reports, the classifier diagnosed cytomegalovirus status with high specificity and sensitivity.

This clone was observed a few times. Its antigen is currently unknown. The CDR3 loop spans 14 amino acids. The J segment lost 3 bases and the V segment lost 4 bases, leaving 5 bases of the junction unmatched. Per germline, CDR1 SNHLY and CDR2 FYNNEI. 60 Vbeta and 13 Jbeta primers were used in PCR. This table comes from immunoSEQ multiplex PCR, and its TCRdb copy is limited to in-frame clones, with some not included. In the table there are some 150,000 clones, approximately 80% of which are singletons. This clonotype was obtained from a male donor in good health and CMV-seronegative. Sequencing used PBMCs. The V call is TRBV2, the J call TRBJ2-5; 7 nucleotides align to TRBD1. The CDR3 nucleotides are TGTGCCAGCAGTGTCCGGGACAGTAAAGAGACCCAGTACTTC. Translation gives CASSVRDSKETQYF.